The entry below gives a single T cell receptor (beta chain) sequence along with its context. Its antigen is not known. Expressed TCRB transcripts were sequenced, since all the RNA that had been isolated was reverse transcribed. Clones were sequenced by immunoSEQ multiplex PCR, and TCRdb holds only the in-frame ones, with some missing. Of 630,000 or so clones listed, more than 12% are singletons. CDR1 is SEHNR, CDR2 FQNEAQ, per germline (reference sequence). V was trimmed by 0 bases and J by 5 bases, leaving 13 bases between them. The CDR3 runs to 16 residues. This specimen comes from a study of beta chain features in type 1 diabetes. General observations from the study: TCRB CDR3s were moderately but significantly shorter in Type 1 diabetes patients in all four CD4+ subsets.

J is TRBJ1-4 and V is TRBV7-9; perhaps TRBD1 as D (6 bases). The sequenced sample consisted of naive CD4+ T cells from blood. This sequence was found in a man younger than 30 with type 1 diabetes. The CDR3 DNA sequence: TGTGCCAGCAGCTTAGCTCCCAGGGGCGGGAATGAAAAACTGTTTTTT. It yields the protein CASSLAPRGGNEKLFF.